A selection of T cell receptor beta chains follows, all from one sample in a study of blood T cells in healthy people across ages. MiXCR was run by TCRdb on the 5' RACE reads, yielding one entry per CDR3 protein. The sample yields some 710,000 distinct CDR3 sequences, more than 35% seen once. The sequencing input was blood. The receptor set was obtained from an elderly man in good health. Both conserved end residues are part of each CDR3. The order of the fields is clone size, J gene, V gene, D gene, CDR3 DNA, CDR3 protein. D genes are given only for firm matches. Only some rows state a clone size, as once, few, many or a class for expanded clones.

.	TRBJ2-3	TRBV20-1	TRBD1	TGCAGTGCTAACCCGGGACAGGGAAGCACAGATACGCAGTATTTT	CSANPGQGSTDTQYF
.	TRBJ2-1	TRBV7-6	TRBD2	TGTGCCAGCACCTCGCGACTAGCGGGAGTTTCGGAGCAGTTCTTC	CASTSRLAGVSEQFF
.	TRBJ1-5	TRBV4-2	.	TGTACCAGCAGCCAAGATCAGTGGCAGCCCCAGCATTTT	CTSSQDQWQPQHF
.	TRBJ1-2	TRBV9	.	TGTGCCAGCAGCGCACAAGCTGACAGACCGTCTAACTATGGCTACACCTTC	CASSAQADRPSNYGYTF
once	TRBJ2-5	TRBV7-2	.	TGTGCCAGCAGCTTAGCCCCTCTCAACCAAGAGACCCAGTACTTC	CASSLAPLNQETQYF
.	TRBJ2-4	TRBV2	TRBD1	TGTGCCAGCAGTGAAGAACCGGGACAGGGCCACAAAAACATTCAGTACTTC	CASSEEPGQGHKNIQYF
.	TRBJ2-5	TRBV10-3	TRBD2	TGTGCCATCAGTGAAGGGCTAGCGGGATCTAGCCAAGGGACCCAGTACTTC	CAISEGLAGSSQGTQYF
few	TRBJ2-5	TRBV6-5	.	TGTGCCAGCAGGCGGAGGGGTACCAATGAGCAGTACTTC	CASRRRGTNEQYF
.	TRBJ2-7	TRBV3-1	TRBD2	TGTGCCAGCAGCCGTTTAGCGGGAGGGAGCTACGAGCAGTACTTC	CASSRLAGGSYEQYF
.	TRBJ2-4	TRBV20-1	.	TGCAGTGCTAGAGTGGGTGGTTCAGGGATCAACATTCAGTACTTC	CSARVGGSGINIQYF
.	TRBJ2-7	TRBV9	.	TGTGCCAGCAGCGTAGGGCGGGCCGTTAGCTCCTACGAGCAGTACTTC	CASSVGRAVSSYEQYF
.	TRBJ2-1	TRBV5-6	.	TGTGCCAGCAGTATGCCGGCCAGACGCAATGAGCAGTTCTTC	CASSMPARRNEQFF
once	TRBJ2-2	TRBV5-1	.	TGCGCCAGCAGCTTGGGCAGAGACTCGAACACCGGGGAGCTGTTTTTT	CASSLGRDSNTGELFF
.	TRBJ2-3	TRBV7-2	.	TGTGCCAGCAGACCTACAGGTTTGGCCACAGATACGCAGTATTTT	CASRPTGLATDTQYF
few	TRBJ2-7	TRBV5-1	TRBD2	TGCGCCAGCAGCACCCAAGGTCCGGGACTAGCAGCCCCCTACGAGCAGTACTTC	CASSTQGPGLAAPYEQYF
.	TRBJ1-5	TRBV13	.	TGTGCCAGCAGCTTAGGGTCGGGTTTTAGCAATCAGCCCCAGCATTTT	CASSLGSGFSNQPQHF
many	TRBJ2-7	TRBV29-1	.	TGCAGCGTTGGTACCACAAAACCCTACGAGCAGTACTTC	CSVGTTKPYEQYF
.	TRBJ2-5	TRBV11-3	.	TGTGCCAGCAGACGTAGGGAGACCCAGTACTTC	CASRRRETQYF
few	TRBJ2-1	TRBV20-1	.	TGCAGTGCTAGAGATGGGACTCGCGGTGAGCAGTTCTTC	CSARDGTRGEQFF
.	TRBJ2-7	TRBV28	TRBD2	TGTGCCAGCAGTTTACTGCTAGCGGCCTCCTACGAGCAGTACTTC	CASSLLLAASYEQYF
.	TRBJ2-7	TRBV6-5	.	TGTGCCAGCAGTTCCGCTCAGGGGCCAGCCTCCGAGCAGTACTTC	CASSSAQGPASEQYF
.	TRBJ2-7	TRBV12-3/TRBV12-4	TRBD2	TGTGCCAGCAAATTAGCGGGAGAGAGAAGCGAGCAGTACTTC	CASKLAGERSEQYF
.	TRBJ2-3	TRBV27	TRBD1	TGTGCCAGCAGTTTATATATCCGGGACAGCAGAACAGATACGCAGTATTTT	CASSLYIRDSRTDTQYF
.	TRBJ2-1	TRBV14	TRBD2	TGTGCCAGCAGCCAACGTAGCGGGATCTCTGATCGGCAGTTCTTC	CASSQRSGISDRQFF
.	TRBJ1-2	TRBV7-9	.	TGTGCCAGCAGCTCCCGTGGGGGTAATATCTATGGCTACACCTTC	CASSSRGGNIYGYTF
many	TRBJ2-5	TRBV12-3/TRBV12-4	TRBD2	TGTGCCAGCACCGCGGGGGTGGAGGACAATGAGCAGTACTTC	CASTAGVEDNEQYF
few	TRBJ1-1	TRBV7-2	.	TGTGCCAGCAGCTATGGACTTAACACTGAAGCTTTCTTT	CASSYGLNTEAFF
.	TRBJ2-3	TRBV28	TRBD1	TGTGCCAGCAGTTTGAGGAGAGGGGGCGCGGTAGATACGCAGTATTTT	CASSLRRGGAVDTQYF
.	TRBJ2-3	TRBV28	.	TGTGCCAGCTGCTTGAAGGCCCCAGATACGCAGTATTTT	CASCLKAPDTQYF
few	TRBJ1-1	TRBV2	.	TGTGCCACAATTGGGACGCGCATCGGAACTGAAGCTTTCTTT	CATIGTRIGTEAFF
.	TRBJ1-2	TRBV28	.	TGTGCCAGCAGTTTCAAAGACAGGCTTTGGGGTGGCTACACCTTC	CASSFKDRLWGGYTF